Listed here are 6 T cell receptor beta chains from one sample, sequenced in a study of cytomegalovirus exposure and HLA in healthy donors. It was with 60 Vbeta and 13 Jbeta primers that the PCR ran. The data were produced by immunoSEQ multiplex PCR, yet TCRdb's version contains in-frame clones alone and is incomplete. The table includes roughly 100,000 clones, approximately 72% detected once. The sample consisted of PBMCs. These receptors were collected from a man aged 25 to 40 in good health and CMV-seronegative.

The J gene is TRBJ2-1, the V gene TRBV19; TRBD2 matches at 9 bases. The CDR3 length is 15 residues. V trimming: 0 bases; J trimming: 10 bases; junction bases outside the gene matches: 7. The germline CDR1 and CDR2 sequences are LNHDA and SQIVND (reference sequence). CDR3 in DNA: TGTGCCAGTAGTATAGATCGGGGACTAGCCTTGGAGCAGTTCTTC. It is translated as CASSIDRGLALEQFF.

The chain employs TRBV19 and TRBJ2-5; TRBD2 aligns across 7 bases. This CDR3 contains 16 residues. Germline V gene sequence: CDR1 LNHDA, CDR2 SQIVND (reference sequence). The trim removed 5 bases at V and 0 bases at J, leaving 9 bases unmatched. The CDR3 region has the DNA TGTGCCAGTAGTTTTGGCGGGGGAACCCACCAAGAGACCCAGTACTTC. The encoded protein is CASSFGGGTHQETQYF.

The rearrangement links TRBV27 to TRBJ2-5; 11 bases are shared with TRBD2. Germline CDR1 and CDR2: MNHEY and SMNVEV (reference sequence). This CDR3 region has 15 residues. Trimming at V came to 3 bases and at J to 4 bases, leaving 4 bases not matched to a gene. CDR3 residues: CASSFTSGRGETQYF. For the CDR3, the DNA is TGTGCCAGCAGTTTCACTAGCGGGAGAGGAGAGACCCAGTACTTC.

The chain uses TRBV10-3 and TRBJ2-7, with 7 positions matching TRBD2. The junction had 7 bases not matched to a gene; V was cut back by 6 bases and J by 2 bases. CDR3 size: 14 residues. The germline V gene encodes CDR1 ENHRY and CDR2 SYGVKD. The DNA of the CDR3 is TGTGCCATCAGCCAGCGGGAAATCGCCTACGAGCAGTACTTC. The encoded protein is CAISQREIAYEQYF.

This clone has only one observation. The J gene is TRBJ1-2, the V gene TRBV5-6, with 9 bases matching TRBD1. Germline V gene sequence: CDR1 SGHDT, CDR2 YYEEEE. This CDR3 is built from 13 residues. Trimming removed 5 bases from V and 2 bases from J; junction bases left unmatched: 1. CDR3 sequence (DNA): TGTGCCAGCAGTACAGGGGGCAACTATGGCTACACCTTC. It codes for CASSTGGNYGYTF.

This rearrangement joins TRBV29-1 to TRBJ1-2; TRBD1 is a possible D gene (6 bases). In germline, CDR1 is SQVTM, CDR2 ANQGSEA. This CDR3 spans 13 amino acids. V gave up 7 bases and J gave up 4 bases, with 16 bases separating them. CDR3 amino acids: CSARGTHFYGYTF. DNA of the CDR3: TGCAGCGCCCGAGGGACACACTTCTATGGCTACACCTTC.